The next 21 T cell receptor beta chains were all read from a single sample in a study of blood T cell repertoires in COVID-19. TCRdb's table, derived via immunoSEQ multiplex PCR, lists solely in-frame clones and lacks some. The sample has a few hundred thousand clones; approximately 92% are singletons. Sequenced input: peripheral blood. The receptors derive from a woman aged 40 to 50 who had recovered from COVID-19.

The chain carries TRBV4-2 and TRBJ1-2, with 10 positions matching TRBD1. V lost 2 bases and J lost 0; bases outside the gene matches: 6. Germline assignment: CDR1 LGHNA and CDR2 YNFKEQ. The CDR3 is 17 amino acids. CDR3 coding DNA: TGTGCCAGCAGCCAACCGACAGGGGGCAAGACTAACTATGGCTACACCTTC. This translates into CASSQPTGGKTNYGYTF.

The chain is built from TRBV21-1 and TRBJ2-7; TRBD2, the D gene given by the table, was not confirmed from the DNA. TRBV21-1 is a documented pseudogene. The CDR3 is 19 amino acids. This CDR3 reads CASSKVSRGTPIDAYEQYF. The CDR3 DNA is TGTGCCAGCAGCAAAGTGTCGCGGGGGACGCCAATCGACGCCTACGAGCAGTACTTC.

V usage is TRBV11-3 and J usage is TRBJ2-2, with 9 bases fitting TRBD2. Germline V gene lookup returns CDR1 SGHNT and CDR2 YENEEA. V gave up 2 bases and J gave up 4 bases; unmatched junction bases: 5. The CDR3 consists of 16 residues. CDR3 nucleotide sequence: TGTGCCAGCAGCTTACGGCTAGCGGGAATCACCGGGGAGCTGTTTTTT. Its translation is CASSLRLAGITGELFF.

The rearrangement uses TRBV21-1 and TRBJ2-5; TRBD1 is taken as the D call from the table, unchecked against the DNA. TRBV21-1 is termed a pseudogene. The CDR3 covers 19 residues. This CDR3 reads CASSKIDRGRAGFQETQYF. The CDR3 nucleotides are TGTGCCAGCAGCAAGATAGACAGGGGGCGAGCGGGTTTCCAAGAGACCCAGTACTTC.

With regard to this clone: At the DNA level, this CDR3 is encoded by other sequences in the same sample as well. The gene calls are TRBV2 and TRBJ1-5; D gene ambiguous. The CDR3 has 12 residues. The germline V gene encodes CDR1 SNHLY and CDR2 FYNNEI. V lost 4 bases and J 4 bases, leaving 5 bases between the germline ends. CDR3 in amino acids: CASSGGNQPQHF. The CDR3 nucleotides are TGTGCCAGCAGTGGAGGGAATCAGCCCCAGCATTTT.

The J gene is TRBJ2-3, the V gene TRBV19; TRBD2 matches at 7 bases. V shed 3 bases, J shed 5 bases, and the junction held 8 bases outside the gene matches. CDR1 LNHDA and CDR2 SQIVND come from the germline V gene (reference sequence). CDR3 size: 15 residues. Here the CDR3 DNA reads TGTGCCAGTAGTATTGGAGGTGGGGGGGGAGATACGCAGTATTTT. Translating it yields CASSIGGGGGDTQYF.

The chain recombines TRBV6-1 with TRBJ1-4; 7 nucleotides match TRBD1. V shed 3 bases, J shed 7 bases, and the junction held 8 bases outside the gene matches. CDR3 length: 15 amino acids. The germline CDR1 and CDR2 sequences are MNHNS and SASEGT. CDR3 in DNA: TGTGCCAGCAGTGATATGACAGGGATGGGTGAAAAACTGTTTTTT. Translated: CASSDMTGMGEKLFF.

This clone has only one observation. V and J are TRBV18 and TRBJ1-5, with D maybe TRBD1 (6 bases). This CDR3 has 13 residues. CDR1 is KGHSH and CDR2 is LQKENI in the germline V gene. Trimming removed 4 bases from V and 4 bases from J, with 8 bases in between. The CDR3 loop reads CASSRDRNQPQHF. The CDR3 DNA follows: TGTGCCAGCTCACGCGACAGGAATCAGCCCCAGCATTTT.

The V and J genes are TRBV4-1 and TRBJ1-2; 8 bases agree with TRBD1. The CDR3 loop spans 16 amino acids. J gave up 2 bases and V 0 bases, and 5 bases lay outside the gene matches. Germline CDR1 MGHRA, CDR2 YSYEKL. CDR3: CASSQEPQGANYGYTF. Here the CDR3 DNA reads TGCGCCAGCAGCCAAGAGCCCCAGGGGGCAAACTATGGCTACACCTTC.

This clone came up once. This chain connects TRBV28 to TRBJ2-5; D may be TRBD1 (5 bases). The germline gives CDR1 MDHEN, CDR2 SYDVKM. The CDR3 is 14 amino acids. Trimming left V 7 bases short and J 5 bases short, with 17 bases between. CDR3 region: CASTQAGLRETQYF. As DNA, the CDR3 is TGTGCCAGCACTCAAGCAGGGTTACGGGAGACCCAGTACTTC.

The chain joins TRBV29-1 to TRBJ1-1; 10 positions match TRBD1. Germline values: CDR1 SQVTM, CDR2 ANQGSEA. This CDR3 has 12 residues. V trimming: 4 bases; J trimming: 10 bases; junction bases outside the gene matches: 6. The CDR3 spells CSVGRTGGLAFF. In DNA, the CDR3 is TGCAGCGTTGGTCGGACAGGGGGTTTAGCTTTCTTT.

The V call is TRBV9, the J call TRBJ2-5; the match to TRBD2 covers 10 bases. Unmatched junction bases numbered 3, after V lost 0 bases and J lost 1 base. Germline V lookup: CDR1 SGDLS, CDR2 YYNGEE. This CDR3 is built from 16 residues. This CDR3 is CASSVEAGGSQETQYF. CDR3 DNA sequence: TGTGCCAGCAGCGTAGAAGCGGGGGGGAGCCAAGAGACCCAGTACTTC.

This CDR3 is CASSPRAGTPNEKLFF. The CDR3, as DNA: TGTGCCAGCAGCCCGCGAGCGGGCACTCCTAATGAAAAACTGTTTTTT. This rearrangement joins TRBV7-9 to TRBJ1-4; no firm D call. Germline values: CDR1 SEHNR, CDR2 FQNEAQ (reference sequence). This CDR3 spans 16 amino acids. Trimming shortened V by 5 bases and J by 3 bases, and 16 bases separated the two germline ends.

The chain links TRBV5-4 to TRBJ2-3; 7 nucleotides match TRBD1. The CDR3 covers 16 residues. Germline assignment: CDR1 SGHNT and CDR2 YYREEE (reference sequence). V was pared by 0 bases and J by 1 base, with 5 bases of the junction left unmatched. The CDR3 DNA reads TGTGCCAGCAGCTTGGCAGGGGGTGACCGCACAGATACGCAGTATTTT. This translates into CASSLAGGDRTDTQYF.

The chain combines TRBV4-1 with TRBJ2-7; D not certain. V dropped 4 bases and J dropped 2 bases, with 9 bases sitting between them. CDR3 length: 13 residues. The germline V gene has CDR1 MGHRA and CDR2 YSYEKL. Here the CDR3 DNA reads TGCGCCAGCAGCCGTTCCCTCGCCTACGAGCAGTACTTC. As protein: CASSRSLAYEQYF.

The rearrangement joins TRBV10-3 to TRBJ2-5, with D possibly being TRBD2 (5 bases). The germline V gene has CDR1 ENHRY and CDR2 SYGVKD. Trimming took off 4 bases at V and 2 bases at J, with 8 bases between the two ends. This CDR3 has 13 amino acids. In nucleotides, the CDR3 is TGTGCCATCAGTGGCGGGCATCAAGAGACCCAGTACTTC. Amino acid sequence: CAISGGHQETQYF.

This clone was seen just once. The J gene is TRBJ2-2, the V gene TRBV5-1, with D perhaps TRBD1 (6 bases). Germline V CDR1 and CDR2: SGHRS, YFSETQ. Trimming left V 3 bases short and J 6 bases short, with 18 bases between. This CDR3 region has 16 residues. The DNA of the CDR3 is TGCGCCAGCAGCTGGGGGCTACCCCCTGCACCCGGGGAGCTGTTTTTT. The encoded protein is CASSWGLPPAPGELFF.

V usage is TRBV5-5 and J usage is TRBJ1-2, with 8 bases identical to TRBD1. CDR3 size: 15 residues. Germline-derived CDR1 and CDR2 are SGHKS and YYEKEE (reference sequence). The J segment lost 6 bases and the V segment lost 2 bases, leaving 9 bases of the junction unmatched. CDR3 amino acids: CASSFSWPGGDGYTF. The CDR3 nucleotides are TGTGCCAGCAGCTTCAGTTGGCCAGGGGGCGATGGCTACACCTTC.

This rearrangement joins TRBV28 to TRBJ1-3; perhaps TRBD1 as D (6 bases). CDR1 and CDR2 from the germline V gene are MDHEN and SYDVKM. Trimming cost V 3 bases and J 0 bases, with 21 bases left between them. The CDR3 covers 19 residues. The CDR3: CASSFDRRFSIVSGNTIYF. The CDR3 DNA is TGTGCCAGCAGTTTTGACAGGAGGTTTTCTATAGTCTCTGGAAACACCATATATTTT.

The chain has TRBV10-3 and TRBJ2-3; 8 positions agree with TRBD2. This CDR3 has 14 amino acids. Looked up from germline, CDR1 is ENHRY and CDR2 is SYGVKD. V trimming: 10 bases; J trimming: 0 bases; junction bases outside the gene matches: 6. Here the CDR3 reads CATRLASSTDTQYF. The CDR3 coding sequence is TGTGCCACTAGACTAGCGAGTAGCACAGATACGCAGTATTTT.

This clone appeared a single time. This sequence joins TRBV6-5 and TRBJ2-3, with TRBD1 as a possible D gene (5 bases). The V end was cut by 4 bases, the J end by 1 base, with 9 bases between. CDR1 MNHEY and CDR2 SVGAGI come from the germline V gene. The CDR3 sequence is 14 residues long. As DNA, the CDR3 is TGTGCCAGCAGTTTCCAGGGCGGCACAGATACGCAGTATTTT. As protein: CASSFQGGTDTQYF.